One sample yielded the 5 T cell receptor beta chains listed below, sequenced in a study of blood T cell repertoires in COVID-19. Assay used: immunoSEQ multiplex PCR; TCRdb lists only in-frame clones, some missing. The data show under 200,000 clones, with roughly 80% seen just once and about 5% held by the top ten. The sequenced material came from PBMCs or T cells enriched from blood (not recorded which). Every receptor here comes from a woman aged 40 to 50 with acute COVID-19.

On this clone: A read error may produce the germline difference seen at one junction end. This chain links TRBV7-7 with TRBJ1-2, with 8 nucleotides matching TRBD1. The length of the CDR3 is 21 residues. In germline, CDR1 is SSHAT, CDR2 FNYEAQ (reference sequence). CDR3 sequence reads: CASSLRIYLRDRTSNNYGYTF. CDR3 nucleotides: TGTGCTAGCAGCTTACGAATCTACCTCCGGGACAGGACTTCTAACAACTATGGCTACACCTTC. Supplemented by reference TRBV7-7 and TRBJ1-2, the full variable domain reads GAGVSQSPRYKVTKRGQDVTLRCDPISSHATLYWYQQALGQGPEFLTYFNYEAQPDKSGLPSDRFSAERPEGSISTLTIQRTEQRDSAMYRCASSLRIYLRDRTSNNYGYTFGSGTRLTVV.

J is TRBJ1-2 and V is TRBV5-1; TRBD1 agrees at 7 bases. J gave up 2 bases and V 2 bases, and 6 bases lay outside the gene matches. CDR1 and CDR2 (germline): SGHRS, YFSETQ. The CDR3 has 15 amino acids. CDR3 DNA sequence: TGCGCCAGCAGCTTAACCGGGACAGAGAACTATGGCTACACCTTC. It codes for CASSLTGTENYGYTF.

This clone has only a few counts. For the CDR3, the DNA is TGTGCCAGCAGCTTAGGGACAGGGGGCTCGGATGAGCAGTTCTTC. Translating it yields CASSLGTGGSDEQFF. The gene calls are TRBV7-9 and TRBJ2-1, with 11 nucleotides matching TRBD1. Germline CDR1 is SEHNR and CDR2 is FQNEAQ (reference sequence). CDR3 length equals 15 residues. The junction had 4 bases not matched to a gene; V was cut back by 1 base and J by 8 bases. The full variable domain, rest sourced from reference TRBV7-9 and TRBJ2-1, is DTGVSQNPRHKITKRGQNVTFRCDPISEHNRLYWYRQTLGQGPEFLTYFQNEAQLEKSRLLSDRFSAERPKGSFSTLEIQRTEQGDSAMYLCASSLGTGGSDEQFFGPGTRLTVL.

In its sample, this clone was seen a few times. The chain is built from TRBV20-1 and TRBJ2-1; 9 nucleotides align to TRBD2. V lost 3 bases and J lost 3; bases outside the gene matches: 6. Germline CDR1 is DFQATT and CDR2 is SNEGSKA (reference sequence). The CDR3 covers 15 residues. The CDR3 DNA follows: TGCAGTGCTAGTTTTCGACTAGCGGACTACAATGAGCAGTTCTTC. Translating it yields CSASFRLADYNEQFF.

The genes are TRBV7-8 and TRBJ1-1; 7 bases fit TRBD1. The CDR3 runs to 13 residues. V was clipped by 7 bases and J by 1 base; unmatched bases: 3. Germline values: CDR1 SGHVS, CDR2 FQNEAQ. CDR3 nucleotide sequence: TGTGCCAGCACCAGGGACAGGAACACTGAAGCTTTCTTT. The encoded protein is CASTRDRNTEAFF.